What follows is one T cell receptor (beta chain) and its context. The antigen remains unidentified. Repertoires were generated with immunoSEQ multiplex PCR, while TCRdb's copy carries only in-frame clones and drops some. The sample lists 130,000 to 150,000 clones, roughly 88% occurring once. Trimming removed 2 bases at V and 3 bases at J, with 5 bases between. This CDR3 has 12 amino acids. Germline loops: CDR1 SEHNR, CDR2 FQNEAQ (reference sequence). This record belongs to a study of T cell responses to AZD1222 COVID-19 vaccine. Study results and caveats: Among the donors, most were white British and more were female, and clonal diversity was possibly underestimated. Spike-specific TCR breadth and depth grew following two AZD1222 doses. Sampling that yielded the repertoires occurred only after the peak T cell response.

V gene TRBV7-9 combines with J gene TRBJ2-7; D unresolved. The specimen comprised peripheral blood, sampled 28 days after the second dose of the MenACWY control vaccine. The clonotype was recovered from an adult who received the MenACWY meningococcal vaccine as a control. This chain's CDR3 is CASSLWDYEQYF. CDR3 DNA sequence: TGTGCCAGCAGCTTATGGGACTACGAGCAGTACTTC.